This is a list of T cell receptor beta chains from one sample in a study of blood T cell repertoires in COVID-19. The method was immunoSEQ multiplex PCR; TCRdb's version includes in-frame clones alone and lacks a portion of them. The sample holds hundreds of thousands of clones; 80% to 90% are singletons and the top ten take around 20%. The sequenced sample consisted of peripheral blood. The receptor set was obtained from a man aged 30-40 years with active or convalescent COVID-19. Both conserved end residues are part of each CDR3. The D gene is left open where the match is weak. Only some rows state a clone size, as once, few, many or a class for expanded clones.

d_call	clone_size	v_call	j_call	cdr3_aa	cdr3_nt
.	.	TRBV20-1	TRBJ2-7	CSAPSGDEQYF	TGCAGTGCCCCGTCGGGGGACGAGCAGTACTTC
TRBD1	.	TRBV6-2/TRBV6-3	TRBJ1-1	CASSGQAVGGTEAFF	TGTGCCAGCAGTGGACAGGCTGTAGGAGGCACTGAAGCTTTCTTT
TRBD1	.	TRBV10-3	TRBJ1-2	CATGQGNYGYTF	TGTGCCACCGGACAGGGGAACTATGGCTACACCTTC
.	.	TRBV7-3	TRBJ2-7	CASSFGQPSGEQYF	TGTGCCAGCAGCTTCGGACAGCCCTCGGGAGAGCAGTACTTC
.	.	TRBV13	TRBJ2-3	CASSLVSTDTQYF	TGTGCCAGCAGCCTCGTGAGCACAGATACGCAGTATTTT
.	.	TRBV6-5	TRBJ1-2	CASSYSGDNYGYTF	TGTGCCAGCAGTTACTCGGGAGACAACTATGGCTACACCTTC
.	.	TRBV4-1	TRBJ1-3	CASSQVLDSYSGNTIYF	TGCGCCAGCAGCCAAGTTTTAGACAGCTACTCTGGAAACACCATATATTTT
TRBD1	once	TRBV7-9	TRBJ2-7	CASSFSRQGGYEQYF	TGTGCCAGCAGCTTCTCTAGACAGGGCGGCTACGAGCAGTACTTC
.	.	TRBV7-2	TRBJ1-3	CASSPRGGNTIYF	TGTGCCAGCAGCCCGCGAGGGGGTAACACCATATATTTT
.	.	TRBV2	TRBJ2-2	CASSLRQNTGELFF	TGTGCCAGCAGCTTAAGACAGAACACCGGGGAGCTGTTTTTT
.	few	TRBV19	TRBJ1-1	CASRMTGNTEAFF	TGTGCCAGTAGGATGACAGGGAACACTGAAGCTTTCTTT
TRBD2	.	TRBV5-1	TRBJ2-5	CASSLGTSGTQETQYF	TGCGCCAGCAGCCTGGGGACTAGCGGGACCCAAGAGACCCAGTACTTC
.	.	TRBV6-1	TRBJ2-1	CASSPSRHNEQFF	TGTGCCAGCAGTCCGTCCCGTCACAATGAGCAGTTCTTC
TRBD1	.	TRBV29-1	TRBJ2-2	CSVDTGVKAPGELFF	TGCAGCGTGGATACAGGGGTCAAGGCTCCCGGGGAGCTGTTTTTT
TRBD1	.	TRBV5-5	TRBJ1-2	CASSSGQQGYTF	TGTGCCAGCAGCTCGGGACAGCAAGGCTACACCTTC
TRBD1	.	TRBV19	TRBJ1-1	CASIRKRGRTEAFF	TGTGCCAGTATACGAAAGAGGGGGCGTACTGAAGCTTTCTTT
.	once	TRBV5-6	TRBJ1-2	CASSSHRVWWDYGYTF	TGTGCCAGCAGCTCCCACAGGGTTTGGTGGGACTATGGCTACACCTTC
.	.	TRBV19	TRBJ1-1	CASIQTGGSTEAFF	TGTGCCAGTATCCAAACGGGGGGGTCAACTGAAGCTTTCTTT